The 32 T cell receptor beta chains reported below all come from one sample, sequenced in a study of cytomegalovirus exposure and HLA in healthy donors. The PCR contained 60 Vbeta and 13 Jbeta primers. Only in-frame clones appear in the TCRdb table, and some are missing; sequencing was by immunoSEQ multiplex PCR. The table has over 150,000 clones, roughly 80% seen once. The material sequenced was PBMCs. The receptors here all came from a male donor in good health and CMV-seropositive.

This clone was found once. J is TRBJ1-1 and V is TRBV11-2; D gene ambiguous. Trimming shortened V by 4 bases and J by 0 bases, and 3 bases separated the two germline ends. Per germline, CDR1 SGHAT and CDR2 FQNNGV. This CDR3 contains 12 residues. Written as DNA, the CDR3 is TGTGCCAGCAGCTATATGAACACTGAAGCTTTCTTT. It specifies CASSYMNTEAFF.

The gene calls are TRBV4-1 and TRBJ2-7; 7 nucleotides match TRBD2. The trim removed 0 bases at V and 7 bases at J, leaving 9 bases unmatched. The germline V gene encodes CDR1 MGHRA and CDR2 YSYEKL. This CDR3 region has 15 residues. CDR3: CASSQDRGRAGEQYF. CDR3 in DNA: TGCGCCAGCAGCCAAGATCGAGGGAGGGCGGGTGAGCAGTACTTC.

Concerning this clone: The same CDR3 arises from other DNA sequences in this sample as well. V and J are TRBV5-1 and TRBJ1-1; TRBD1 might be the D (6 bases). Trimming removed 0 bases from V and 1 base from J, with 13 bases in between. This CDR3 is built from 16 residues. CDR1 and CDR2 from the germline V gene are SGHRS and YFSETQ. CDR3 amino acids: CASSLATGQGNTEAFF. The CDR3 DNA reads TGCGCCAGCAGCTTGGCCACAGGGCAGGGGAACACTGAAGCTTTCTTT.

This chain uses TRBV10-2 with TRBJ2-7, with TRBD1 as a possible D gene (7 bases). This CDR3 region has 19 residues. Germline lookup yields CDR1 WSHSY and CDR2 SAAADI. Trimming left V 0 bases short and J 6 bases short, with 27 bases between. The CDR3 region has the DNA TGCGCCAGCAGTGAGTCGAAGGTCCCTCGGGACTTAGGGGGCCGCGAGCAGTACTTC. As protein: CASSESKVPRDLGGREQYF.

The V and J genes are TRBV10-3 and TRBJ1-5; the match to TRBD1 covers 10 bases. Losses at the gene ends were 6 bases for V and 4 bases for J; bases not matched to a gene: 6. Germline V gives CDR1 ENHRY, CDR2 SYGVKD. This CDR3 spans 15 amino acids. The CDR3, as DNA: TGTGCCATCAGGGGGGACAGGGGCGATAATCAGCCCCAGCATTTT. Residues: CAIRGDRGDNQPQHF.

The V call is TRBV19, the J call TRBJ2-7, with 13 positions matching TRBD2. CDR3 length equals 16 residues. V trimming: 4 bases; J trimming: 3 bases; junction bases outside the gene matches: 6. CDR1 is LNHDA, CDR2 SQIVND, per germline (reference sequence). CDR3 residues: CASSTLTSGGIYEQYF. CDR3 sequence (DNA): TGTGCCAGTAGTACCCTGACTAGCGGGGGGATCTACGAGCAGTACTTC.

The CDR3 sequence is CAWSPSGLAGGREQFF. CDR3 DNA sequence: TGTGCCTGGAGTCCCTCGGGACTAGCGGGGGGGAGAGAGCAGTTCTTC. The chain links TRBV30 to TRBJ2-1, with 16 bases aligning to TRBD2. The CDR3 length is 16 residues. The germline V gene has CDR1 GTSNPN and CDR2 SVGIG (reference sequence). The J segment lost 10 bases and the V segment lost 2 bases, leaving 8 bases of the junction unmatched.

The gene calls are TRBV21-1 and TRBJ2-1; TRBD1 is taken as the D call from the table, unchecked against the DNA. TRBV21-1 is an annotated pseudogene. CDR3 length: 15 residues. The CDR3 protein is CASSKEGAVYNEQFF. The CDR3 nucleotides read TGTGCCAGCAGCAAAGAGGGGGCAGTCTACAATGAGCAGTTCTTC.

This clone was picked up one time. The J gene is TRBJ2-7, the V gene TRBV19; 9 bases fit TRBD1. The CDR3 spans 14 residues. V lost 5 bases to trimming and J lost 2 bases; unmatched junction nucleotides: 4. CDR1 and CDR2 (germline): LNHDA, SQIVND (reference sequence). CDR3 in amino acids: CASSPRTGAYEQYF. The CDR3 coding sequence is TGTGCCAGTAGTCCCCGGACAGGGGCCTACGAGCAGTACTTC.

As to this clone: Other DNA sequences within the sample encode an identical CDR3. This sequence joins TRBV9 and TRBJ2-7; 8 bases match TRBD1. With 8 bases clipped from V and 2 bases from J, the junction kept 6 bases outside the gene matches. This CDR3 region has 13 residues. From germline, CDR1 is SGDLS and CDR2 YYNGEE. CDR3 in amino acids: CASGGTGTYEQYF. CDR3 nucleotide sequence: TGTGCCAGTGGGGGGACAGGAACCTACGAGCAGTACTTC.

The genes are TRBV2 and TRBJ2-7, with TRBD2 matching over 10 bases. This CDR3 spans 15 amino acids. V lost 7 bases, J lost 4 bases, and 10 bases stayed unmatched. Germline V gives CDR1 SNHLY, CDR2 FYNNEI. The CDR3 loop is CASTPSEREGYEQYF. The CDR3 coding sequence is TGTGCCAGCACCCCCTCGGAGCGGGAGGGGTACGAGCAGTACTTC.

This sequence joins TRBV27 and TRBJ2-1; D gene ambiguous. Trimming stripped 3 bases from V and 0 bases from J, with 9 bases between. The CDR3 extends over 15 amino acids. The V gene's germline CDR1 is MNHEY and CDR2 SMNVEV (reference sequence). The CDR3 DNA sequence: TGTGCCAGCAGTTTCCGGCGGAGCTCCTACAATGAGCAGTTCTTC. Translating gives CASSFRRSSYNEQFF.

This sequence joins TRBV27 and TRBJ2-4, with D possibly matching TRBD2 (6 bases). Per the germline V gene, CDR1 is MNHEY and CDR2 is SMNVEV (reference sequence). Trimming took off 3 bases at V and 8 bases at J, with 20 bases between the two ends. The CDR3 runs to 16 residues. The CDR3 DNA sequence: TGTGCCAGCAGTTTTAACTTTGGGAGAACTAGCCACATTCAGTACTTC. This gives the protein CASSFNFGRTSHIQYF.

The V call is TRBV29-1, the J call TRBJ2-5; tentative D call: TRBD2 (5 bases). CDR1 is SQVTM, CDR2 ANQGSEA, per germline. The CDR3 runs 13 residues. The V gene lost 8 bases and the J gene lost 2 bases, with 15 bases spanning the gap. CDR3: CSHIQRFQETQYF. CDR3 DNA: TGCAGCCACATCCAGCGGTTTCAAGAGACCCAGTACTTC.

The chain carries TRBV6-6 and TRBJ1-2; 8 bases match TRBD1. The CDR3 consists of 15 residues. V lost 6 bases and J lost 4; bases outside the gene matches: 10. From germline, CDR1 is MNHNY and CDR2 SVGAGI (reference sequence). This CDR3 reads CASRLNPGGSYGYTF. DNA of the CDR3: TGTGCCAGCAGACTCAATCCAGGGGGCAGCTATGGCTACACCTTC.

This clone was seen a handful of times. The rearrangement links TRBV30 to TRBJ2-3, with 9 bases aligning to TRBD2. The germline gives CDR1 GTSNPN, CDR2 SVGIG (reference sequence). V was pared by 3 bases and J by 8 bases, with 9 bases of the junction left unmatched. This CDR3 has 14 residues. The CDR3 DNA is TGTGCCTGGAGGGCGGGGGGGACCCCCGGTACGCAGTATTTT. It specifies CAWRAGGTPGTQYF. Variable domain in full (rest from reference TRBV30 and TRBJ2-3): SQTIHQWPATLVQPVGSPLSLECTVEGTSNPNLYWYRQAAGRGLQLLFYSVGIGQISSEVPQNLSASRPQDRQFILSSKKLLLSDSGFYLCAWRAGGTPGTQYFGPGTRLTVL.

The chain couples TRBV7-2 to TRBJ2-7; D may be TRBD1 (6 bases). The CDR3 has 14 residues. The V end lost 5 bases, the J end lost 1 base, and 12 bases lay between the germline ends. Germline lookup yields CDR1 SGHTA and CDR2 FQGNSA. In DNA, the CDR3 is TGTGCCAGCAGCCACCGGGACACTTCCTACGAGCAGTACTTC. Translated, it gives CASSHRDTSYEQYF.

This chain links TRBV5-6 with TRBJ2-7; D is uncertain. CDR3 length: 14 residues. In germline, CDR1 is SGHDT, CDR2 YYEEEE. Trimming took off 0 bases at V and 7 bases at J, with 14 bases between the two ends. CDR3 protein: CASSLVWASEEQYF. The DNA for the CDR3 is TGTGCCAGCAGCTTGGTTTGGGCTTCGGAAGAGCAGTACTTC. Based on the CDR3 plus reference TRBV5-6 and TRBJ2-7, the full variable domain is DAGVTQSPTHLIKTRGQQVTLRCSPKSGHDTVSWYQQALGQGPQFIFQYYEEEERQRGNFPDRFSGHQFPNYSSELNVNALLLGDSALYLCASSLVWASEEQYFGPGTRLTVT.

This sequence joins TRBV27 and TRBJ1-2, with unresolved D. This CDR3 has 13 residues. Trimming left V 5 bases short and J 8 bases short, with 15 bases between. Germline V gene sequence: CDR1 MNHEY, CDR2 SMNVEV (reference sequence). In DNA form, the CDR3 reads TGTGCCAGCAGTCCTTTCGGGTCCGGAGGCTACACCTTC. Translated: CASSPFGSGGYTF.

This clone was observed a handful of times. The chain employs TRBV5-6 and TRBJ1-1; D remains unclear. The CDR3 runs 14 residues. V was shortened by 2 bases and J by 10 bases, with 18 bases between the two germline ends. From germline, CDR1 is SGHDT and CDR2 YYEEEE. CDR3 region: CASSLRRSSRSAFF. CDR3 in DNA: TGTGCCAGCAGCTTACGAAGATCCTCGAGGTCAGCTTTCTTT.

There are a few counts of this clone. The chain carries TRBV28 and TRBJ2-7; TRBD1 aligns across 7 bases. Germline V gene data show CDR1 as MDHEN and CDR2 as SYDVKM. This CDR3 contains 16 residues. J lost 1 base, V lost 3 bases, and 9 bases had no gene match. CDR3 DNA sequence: TGTGCCAGCAGTTTTAGAGGCAGGGGGATATCCTACGAGCAGTACTTC. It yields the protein CASSFRGRGISYEQYF.

CDR3 region: CASSQDSTGSSGANVLTF. The CDR3, as DNA: TGCGCCAGCAGCCAAGACTCGACAGGAAGCTCTGGGGCCAACGTCCTGACTTTC. The chain uses TRBV4-3 and TRBJ2-6; D is possibly TRBD1 (6 bases). The CDR3 contains 18 residues. V gave up 0 bases and J gave up 0 bases, with 12 bases separating them. Germline V gene sequence: CDR1 LGHNA, CDR2 YSLEER.

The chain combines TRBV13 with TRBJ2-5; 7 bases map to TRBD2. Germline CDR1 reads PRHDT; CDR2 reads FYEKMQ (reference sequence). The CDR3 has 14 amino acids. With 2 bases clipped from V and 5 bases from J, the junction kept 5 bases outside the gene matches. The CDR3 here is CASSLRSGVETQYF. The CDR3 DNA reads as TGTGCCAGCAGCTTAAGAAGCGGGGTCGAGACCCAGTACTTC. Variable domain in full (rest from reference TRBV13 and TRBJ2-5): AAGVIQSPRHLIKEKRETATLKCYPIPRHDTVYWYQQGPGQDPQFLISFYEKMQSDKGSIPDRFSAQQFSDYHSELNMSSLELGDSALYFCASSLRSGVETQYFGPGTRLLVL.

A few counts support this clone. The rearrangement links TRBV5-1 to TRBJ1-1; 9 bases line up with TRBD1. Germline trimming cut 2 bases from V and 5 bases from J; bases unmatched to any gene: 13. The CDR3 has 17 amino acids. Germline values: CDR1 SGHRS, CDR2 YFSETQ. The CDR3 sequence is CASSFGQGRIGWTEAFF. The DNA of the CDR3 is TGCGCCAGCAGCTTCGGACAGGGGAGGATAGGCTGGACTGAAGCTTTCTTT. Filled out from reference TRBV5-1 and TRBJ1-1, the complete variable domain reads KAGVTQTPRYLIKTRGQQVTLSCSPISGHRSVSWYQQTPGQGLQFLFEYFSETQRNKGNFPGRFSGRQFSNSRSEMNVSTLELGDSALYLCASSFGQGRIGWTEAFFGQGTRLTVV.

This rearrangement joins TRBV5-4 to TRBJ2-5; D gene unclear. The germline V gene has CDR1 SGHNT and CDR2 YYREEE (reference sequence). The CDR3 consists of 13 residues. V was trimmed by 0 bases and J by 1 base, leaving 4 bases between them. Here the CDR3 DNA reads TGTGCCAGCAGCTTGGGGCCCCAAGAGACCCAGTACTTC. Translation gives CASSLGPQETQYF.

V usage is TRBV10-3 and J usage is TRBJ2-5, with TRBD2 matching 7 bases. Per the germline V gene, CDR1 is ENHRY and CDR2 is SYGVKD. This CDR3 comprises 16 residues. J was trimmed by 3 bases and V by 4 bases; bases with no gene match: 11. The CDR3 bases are TGTGCCATCAGTGGCGGGCGGGGGTATATAGAAGAGACCCAGTACTTC. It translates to CAISGGRGYIEETQYF.

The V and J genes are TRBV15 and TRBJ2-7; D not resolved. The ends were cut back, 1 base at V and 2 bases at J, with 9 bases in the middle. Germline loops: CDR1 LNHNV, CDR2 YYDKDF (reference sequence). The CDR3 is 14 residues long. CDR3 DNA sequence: TGTGCCACCAGCAGAGGGGCAGGCGCCTACGAGCAGTACTTC. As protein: CATSRGAGAYEQYF.

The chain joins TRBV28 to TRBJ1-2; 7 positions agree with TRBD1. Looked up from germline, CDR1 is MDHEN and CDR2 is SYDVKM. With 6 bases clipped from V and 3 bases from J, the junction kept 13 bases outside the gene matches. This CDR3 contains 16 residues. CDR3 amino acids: CASSGTDKFSHYGYTF. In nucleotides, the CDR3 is TGTGCCAGCAGCGGGACAGACAAGTTTTCCCACTATGGCTACACCTTC.

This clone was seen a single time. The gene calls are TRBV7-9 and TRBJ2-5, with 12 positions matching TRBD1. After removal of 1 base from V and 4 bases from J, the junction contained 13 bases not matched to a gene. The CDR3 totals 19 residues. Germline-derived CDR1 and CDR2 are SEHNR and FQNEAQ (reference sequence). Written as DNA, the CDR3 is TGTGCCAGCAGCTTAGTCGGTTTGGGACAGGGGGCAGGTAGAGAGACCCAGTACTTC. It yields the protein CASSLVGLGQGAGRETQYF. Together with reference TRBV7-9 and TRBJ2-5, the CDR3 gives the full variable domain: DTGVSQNPRHKITKRGQNVTFRCDPISEHNRLYWYRQTLGQGPEFLTYFQNEAQLEKSRLLSDRFSAERPKGSFSTLEIQRTEQGDSAMYLCASSLVGLGQGAGRETQYFGPGTRLLVL.

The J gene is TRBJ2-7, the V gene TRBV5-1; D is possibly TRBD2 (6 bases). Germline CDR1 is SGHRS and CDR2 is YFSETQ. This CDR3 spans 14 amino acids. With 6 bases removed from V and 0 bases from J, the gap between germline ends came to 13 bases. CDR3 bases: TGCGCCAGCACCATCCACGGGAGCTCCTACGAGCAGTACTTC. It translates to CASTIHGSSYEQYF.

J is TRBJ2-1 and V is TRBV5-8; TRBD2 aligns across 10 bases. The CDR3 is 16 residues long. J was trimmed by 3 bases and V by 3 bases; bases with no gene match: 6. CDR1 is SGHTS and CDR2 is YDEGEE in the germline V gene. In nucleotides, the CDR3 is TGTGCCAGCAGCTCGCGGCTAGCGGGGGACTACAATGAGCAGTTCTTC. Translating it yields CASSSRLAGDYNEQFF.

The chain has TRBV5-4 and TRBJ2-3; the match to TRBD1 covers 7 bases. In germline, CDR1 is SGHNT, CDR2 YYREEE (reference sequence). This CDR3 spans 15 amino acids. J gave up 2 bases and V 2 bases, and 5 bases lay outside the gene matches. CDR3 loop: CASSLGGATTDTQYF. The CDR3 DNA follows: TGTGCCAGCAGCTTAGGGGGCGCCACCACAGATACGCAGTATTTT. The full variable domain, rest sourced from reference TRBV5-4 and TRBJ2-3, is ETGVTQSPTHLIKTRGQQVTLRCSSQSGHNTVSWYQQALGQGPQFIFQYYREEENGRGNFPPRFSGLQFPNYSSELNVNALELDDSALYLCASSLGGATTDTQYFGPGTRLTVL.